This T cell receptor (beta chain) was sequenced for a study of blood T cell repertoires in COVID-19. In the study overall: Sites in the United States, Italy and Spain provided acute and convalescent COVID-19 samples. Sources were T cells, B-cell-depleted T cells, or PBMCs; the material itself was cDNA or gDNA.

Produced via immunoSEQ multiplex PCR; TCRdb's table is partial and in-frame only. The sample carries about 250,000 clones, about four fifths recorded once. This CDR3 has 15 residues. Deletions cut 0 bases from V and 2 bases from J, with 11 bases between. Germline CDR1 and CDR2: SGDLS and YYNGEE. The rearrangement uses TRBV9 and TRBJ2-5, with a weak D call TRBD2 (5 bases). This clonotype was sampled from a man older than 75 with acute or convalescent COVID-19. The sample was peripheral blood. The CDR3 sequence is CASSVVGETQETQYF. CDR3 nucleotides: TGTGCCAGCAGCGTAGTTGGGGAGACGCAAGAGACCCAGTACTTC.